This T cell receptor (beta chain) came from a study of T cell responses to AZD1222 COVID-19 vaccine. Study conclusions and caveats: Donors in the cohort were predominantly white British and more often female, and clonal diversity was possibly underestimated.

Germline-derived CDR1 and CDR2 are SGHAT and FQNNGV. This CDR3 comprises 12 residues. Trimming cost V 2 bases and J 8 bases, with 9 bases left between them. Method: immunoSEQ multiplex PCR; TCRdb's copy keeps in-frame clones and lacks some. The table lists approximately 170,000 clones, just over 90% of them singletons. Details on this clone: Antigen specificity is unknown.

The rearrangement uses TRBV11-2 and TRBJ1-2; D is unclear. This TCR came from an adult in good health. The specimen comprised peripheral blood, sampled on day 0 of AZD1222 vaccination. DNA of the CDR3: TGTGCCAGCAGCTTAAGTCGTCGGGGCTACACCTTC. It encodes CASSLSRRGYTF.